The rows below give T cell receptor beta chains drawn from one sample of a study of T cell responses to AZD1222 COVID-19 vaccine. Only in-frame clones appear in the TCRdb table, and some are missing; sequencing was by immunoSEQ multiplex PCR. The sample comprises under 200,000 clones, roughly nine tenths of which are singletons, and 3.6% rests with the top ten. The sequences come from peripheral blood, collected 28 days after the second dose of the MenACWY control vaccine. The receptor set was obtained from an adult who received the MenACWY meningococcal vaccine as a control. CDR3s include the opening cysteine and the closing phenylalanine or tryptophan. The D gene is left open where the match is weak. Clone size appears in some rows only: once, few, many, or a class for an expanded clone.

abundance	j_gene	v_gene	d_gene	len	CDR3nt	CDR3aa
-	TRBJ2-3	TRBV15	TRBD2	18	TGTGCCACCAGCCCAGATCGCCTTGCAGCGGGAGTAGCAGATACGCAGTATTTT	CATSPDRLAAGVADTQYF
-	TRBJ1-5	TRBV2	-	14	TGTGCCAGCCGTGAAGAGAGGGTGGGTCAGCCCCAGCATTTT	CASREERVGQPQHF
-	TRBJ2-7	TRBV11-1	-	15	TGTGCCAGCAGCTTACCTCTAGCACTACCGGGGGAGCAGTACTTC	CASSLPLALPGEQYF
once	TRBJ1-5	TRBV28	TRBD1	16	TGTGCCAGCAGTTATCCAGGGACAGGGCACAATCAGCCCCAGCATTTT	CASSYPGTGHNQPQHF
-	TRBJ1-1	TRBV7-3	TRBD1	12	TGTGCCAGCAGCCCCCAGGGGGGCGAGGCTTTCTTT	CASSPQGGEAFF
-	TRBJ2-3	TRBV5-4	-	15	TGTGCCAGCAGTTGGGGGCCGAGGGTAGGAGATACGCAGTATTTT	CASSWGPRVGDTQYF
-	TRBJ1-5	TRBV7-3	-	23	TGTGCCAGCAGCTTAAGGGGTCGGACGCAAGCCGAACCTCCATGGCTATCCAATCAGCCCCAGCATTTT	CASSLRGRTQAEPPWLSNQPQHF
once	TRBJ2-7	TRBV28	-	15	TGTGCCAGCAGTTTATGGACGGACCGAGCCTACGAGCAGTACTTC	CASSLWTDRAYEQYF
-	TRBJ2-2	TRBV6-1	-	15	TGTGCCAGCAAGGTCACACGGACCTCCACCGGGGAGCTGTTTTTT	CASKVTRTSTGELFF
-	TRBJ2-7	TRBV19	-	15	TGTGCCAGTAGTATTTCAAGGGTGATGCCCTACGAGCAGTACTTC	CASSISRVMPYEQYF
-	TRBJ1-2	TRBV5-1	-	13	TGCGCCAGCAGTACGCCGGATAACTATGGCTACACCTTC	CASSTPDNYGYTF
-	TRBJ2-3	TRBV2	-	16	TGTGCCAGTAAGGGTTCTAGGGACTCAAAAAGAGATACGCAGTATTTT	CASKGSRDSKRDTQYF
-	TRBJ2-7	TRBV6-1	TRBD2	14	TGTGCCAGCAGTGAAATTTGGGAGGGGTACGAGCAGTACTTC	CASSEIWEGYEQYF
-	TRBJ2-6	TRBV29-1	-	14	TGCAGCGTTGGACCCCACTCCGGGGCCAACGTCCTGACTTTC	CSVGPHSGANVLTF
once	TRBJ1-1	TRBV7-9	TRBD1	15	TGTGCCAGCAGCTCCGGGACAGGATGGAACACTGAAGCTTTCTTT	CASSSGTGWNTEAFF
-	TRBJ1-6	TRBV5-1	-	14	TGCGCCAGCAGCTTAGGACACAATAATTCACCCCTCCACTTT	CASSLGHNNSPLHF
once	TRBJ2-1	TRBV5-1	-	17	TGCGCCAGCAGCTACGAACCGGGGGCCGGCTCCTACAATGAGCAGTTCTTC	CASSYEPGAGSYNEQFF
-	TRBJ2-1	TRBV7-3	-	15	TGTGCCAGCAGTCATCCCGGGACTGGGGGGAATGAGCAGTTCTTC	CASSHPGTGGNEQFF
-	TRBJ2-1	TRBV7-9	TRBD1	16	TGTGCCAGCAGCCCCAGCGGGCAGGGGGCGTACAATGAGCAGTTCTTC	CASSPSGQGAYNEQFF
-	TRBJ2-2	TRBV6-5	TRBD2	15	TGTGCCAGCACTGGGACTAGCGGGAACACCGGGGAGCTGTTTTTT	CASTGTSGNTGELFF
-	TRBJ2-1	TRBV14	TRBD2	14	TGTGCCAGCAGCCAAGGAAATAGCGGGAGGGAGGGGTTCTTC	CASSQGNSGREGFF
-	TRBJ2-7	TRBV18	-	15	TGTGCCAGCTCCCGTCCCGCTCTCGGGGGCTACGAGCAGTACTTC	CASSRPALGGYEQYF
-	TRBJ2-7	TRBV19	-	11	TGTGCCAGTAGTGAGCGGGCCGAGCAGTACTTC	CASSERAEQYF
-	TRBJ2-1	TRBV5-1	TRBD2	17	TGCGCCAGCAGCTTGGCCGGGGCGACTAGCGGGAGTCATGAGCAGTTCTTC	CASSLAGATSGSHEQFF
-	TRBJ2-7	TRBV7-2	TRBD2	16	TGTGCCAGCAGCTTCACTAGCGGGAGGGCCCGATACGAGCAGTACTTC	CASSFTSGRARYEQYF
-	TRBJ2-7	TRBV30	TRBD2	15	TGTGCCTGGAGTTCCACTAGCGGATCCTACTACGAGCAGTACTTC	CAWSSTSGSYYEQYF
-	TRBJ1-1	TRBV6-4	-	14	TGTGCCAGCTCCCCTGGGGCTTCGAACACTGAAGCTTTCTTT	CASSPGASNTEAFF
-	TRBJ2-7	TRBV4-2	TRBD2	16	TGTGCCAGCAGCCAAGGAATTAGCGGGACCTCCTACGAGCAGTACTTC	CASSQGISGTSYEQYF
-	TRBJ2-7	TRBV27	-	13	TGTGCCAGCAGTCGAGCCCGAGGGGACGAGCAGTACTTC	CASSRARGDEQYF
-	TRBJ1-6	TRBV27	-	13	TGTGCCAGCAGGCCCCCGAATAATTCACCCCTCCACTTT	CASRPPNNSPLHF
-	TRBJ1-1	TRBV12-3/TRBV12-4	-	13	TGTGCCAGCAGTTTCAGTATGAACACTGAAGCTTTCTTT	CASSFSMNTEAFF
once	TRBJ1-2	TRBV7-9	-	14	TGTGCCAGCAGCTCGGAAAGGGAATCCTATGGCTACACCTTC	CASSSERESYGYTF
once	TRBJ2-5	TRBV6-2/TRBV6-3	TRBD1	13	TGTGCCAGCAGCCGACAGGGACAAGAGACCCAGTACTTC	CASSRQGQETQYF
once	TRBJ2-1	TRBV3-1/TRBV3-2	-	15	TGTGCCAGCAGGACGACTCCCAGCATTGGTGGTGAGCAGTTCTTC	CASRTTPSIGGEQFF
-	TRBJ2-2	TRBV27	-	15	TGTGCCAGCAGTTTTTTACAGGAGAACACCGGGGAGCTGTTTTTT	CASSFLQENTGELFF
-	TRBJ1-6	TRBV7-2	-	15	TGTGCCAGCAGCTTTGACAGCTCCTATAATTCACCCCTCCACTTT	CASSFDSSYNSPLHF
-	TRBJ2-3	TRBV7-2	-	11	TGTGCCAGCAGCTTCACAGATACGCAGTATTTT	CASSFTDTQYF
-	TRBJ2-7	TRBV19	-	13	TGTGCCAGTAGTATTCAGGTTCGCTACGAGCAGTACTTC	CASSIQVRYEQYF
-	TRBJ2-1	TRBV3-1/TRBV3-2	-	16	TGTGCCAGCAGCCAAGAGCCCAGCGGGTACTACAATGAGCAGTTCTTC	CASSQEPSGYYNEQFF